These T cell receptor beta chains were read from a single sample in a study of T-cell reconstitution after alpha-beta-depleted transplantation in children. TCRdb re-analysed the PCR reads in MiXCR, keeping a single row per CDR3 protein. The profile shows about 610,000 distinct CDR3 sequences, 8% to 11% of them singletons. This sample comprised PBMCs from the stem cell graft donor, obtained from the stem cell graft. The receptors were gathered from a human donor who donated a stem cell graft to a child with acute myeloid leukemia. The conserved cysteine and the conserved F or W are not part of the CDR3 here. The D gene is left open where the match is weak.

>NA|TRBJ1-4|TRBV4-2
ASSQDTEKLF
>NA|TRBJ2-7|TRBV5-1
ASSSTVYSSYEQY
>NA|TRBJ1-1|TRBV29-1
SAGTGTEAF
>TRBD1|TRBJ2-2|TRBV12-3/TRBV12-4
ASSLMDRHLGELF
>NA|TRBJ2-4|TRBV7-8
ASSLSQSGPRWD
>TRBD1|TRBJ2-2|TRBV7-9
ASSDSGTGNTGELF
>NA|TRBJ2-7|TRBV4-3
ASSQGRTAGNSYEQY
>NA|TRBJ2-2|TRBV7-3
ASSLGAGSPAGELF
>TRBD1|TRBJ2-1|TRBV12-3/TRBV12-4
ASSDRGADEQF
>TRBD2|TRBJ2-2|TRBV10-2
ASSEVAGNTGELF
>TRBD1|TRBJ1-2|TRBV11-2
ASSDRGKGYT
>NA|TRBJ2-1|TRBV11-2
ASSLDAGTRGRNEQF
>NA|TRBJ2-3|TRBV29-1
SVERGQGFTDTQY
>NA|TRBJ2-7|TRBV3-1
ASSLSGDRYEQY
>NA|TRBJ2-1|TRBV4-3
ASSQDRLDYNEQF
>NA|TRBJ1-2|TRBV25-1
ASSDGASYGYT
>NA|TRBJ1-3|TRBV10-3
AISGGAGDRGNTIY
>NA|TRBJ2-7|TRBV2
ASASDLLPEQY
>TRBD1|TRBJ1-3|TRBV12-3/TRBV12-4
ASSRDRGLNTIY
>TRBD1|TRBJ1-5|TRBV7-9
AISSRDRVQPQH
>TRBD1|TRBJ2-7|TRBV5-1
ASSWTGTAYEQY
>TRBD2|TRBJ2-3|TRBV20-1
SAEVSGRAGDTQY
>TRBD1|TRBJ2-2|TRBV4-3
ASSQGATGGTGELF
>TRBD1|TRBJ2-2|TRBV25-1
ASRKDRDTGELF
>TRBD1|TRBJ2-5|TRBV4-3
ASSHGTAQETQY
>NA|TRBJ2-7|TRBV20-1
SARDQDRFSYEQY
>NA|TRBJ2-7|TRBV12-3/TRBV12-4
ARGVKRPSYEQY
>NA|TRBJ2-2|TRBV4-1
ASSPVVRANTGELF